The rows below give T cell receptor beta chains drawn from one sample of a study of T-cell reconstitution after alpha-beta-depleted transplantation in children. Using its own MiXCR run on the PCR reads, TCRdb lists one record per CDR3 protein. The sample has hundreds of thousands of distinct CDR3 sequences, around 17% seen once; the top ten hold under 1.2%. Sequences were derived from PBMCs from the stem cell graft donor, sampled from the stem cell graft. Receptors originate from a human donor who donated a stem cell graft to a child with acute myeloid leukemia. Both conserved end residues are part of each CDR3. The D gene is left open where the match is weak. Clone size appears in some rows only: once, few, many, or a class for an expanded clone.

V gene,J gene,CDR3 length,D gene,clone size,CDR3 protein,CDR3 DNA
TRBV21-1,TRBJ1-1,13,NA,many,CASPTGGNTEAFF,TGTGCCAGCCCAACGGGGGGAAACACTGAAGCTTTCTTT
TRBV20-1,TRBJ2-3,14,TRBD2,NA,CSARRGGGADTQYF,TGCAGTGCTAGACGGGGGGGAGGTGCAGATACGCAGTATTTT
TRBV6-5,TRBJ1-6,16,TRBD1,many,CASSYGQGLINSPLHF,TGTGCCAGCAGTTACGGACAGGGTTTAATTAATTCACCCCTCCACTTT
TRBV29-1,TRBJ1-1,13,NA,many,CSCTGQGGTEAFF,TGCAGCTGTACCGGGCAGGGAGGGACTGAAGCTTTCTTT
TRBV5-1,TRBJ1-2,14,NA,NA,CASSLSDGDYGYTF,TGCGCCAGCAGCTTGAGCGACGGGGACTATGGCTACACCTTC
TRBV12-3/TRBV12-4,TRBJ1-5,13,TRBD1,NA,CASSDRGGEPQHF,TGTGCCAGCAGCGACAGGGGCGGGGAGCCCCAGCATTTT
TRBV7-2,TRBJ2-3,16,TRBD2,many,CASSLAPGGLTDTQYF,TGTGCCAGCAGCTTAGCCCCGGGGGGTCTCACGGATACGCAGTATTTT
TRBV7-2,TRBJ1-2,13,NA,NA,CASSPQNSYGYTF,TGTGCCAGCAGCCCCCAAAATTCCTATGGCTACACCTTC
TRBV29-1,TRBJ1-5,12,NA,NA,CSVGQRNQPQHF,TGCAGCGTCGGACAGCGCAATCAGCCCCAGCATTTT
TRBV20-1,TRBJ2-2,12,TRBD1,NA,CSARQGAGELFF,TGCAGTGCCCGACAGGGGGCCGGGGAGCTGTTTTTT
TRBV20-1,TRBJ2-3,22,TRBD2,NA,CSARAYRGASGGGAQGTDTQYF,TGCAGTGCTAGAGCCTACCGAGGGGCTAGCGGGGGGGGGGCGCAGGGGACAGATACGCAGTATTTT
TRBV5-1,TRBJ1-1,16,NA,few,CASSISTGRSTSEAFF,TGCGCCAGCAGCATATCGACAGGACGGTCTACCTCTGAAGCTTTCTTT
TRBV10-3,TRBJ2-7,11,NA,NA,CAISDSNEQYF,TGTGCCATCAGTGACAGCAACGAGCAGTACTTC
TRBV15,TRBJ1-3,17,NA,NA,CATSRDRTDSSGNTIYF,TGTGCCACCAGCAGAGATAGGACCGACAGCTCTGGAAACACCATATATTTT
TRBV12-3/TRBV12-4,TRBJ2-1,14,TRBD1,many,CAGGTGGASNEQFF,TGTGCCGGGGGGACAGGGGGCGCGAGCAATGAGCAGTTCTTC
TRBV20-1,TRBJ2-1,19,TRBD2,few,CSARPLAGGAAKTYNEQFF,TGCAGTGCTAGGCCTCTAGCGGGGGGCGCCGCGAAGACCTACAATGAGCAGTTCTTC
TRBV7-2,TRBJ2-3,16,TRBD2,many,CASSLSGGEGTDTQYF,TGTGCCAGCAGCCTAAGCGGGGGGGAAGGCACAGATACGCAGTATTTT
TRBV20-1,TRBJ1-1,14,NA,NA,CSAIQGGRDTEAFF,TGCAGTGCCATTCAAGGGGGGAGAGACACTGAAGCTTTCTTT
TRBV20-1,TRBJ2-7,15,TRBD1,many,CSAREVWDSAYEQYF,TGCAGTGCTAGAGAAGTGTGGGACAGTGCCTACGAGCAGTACTTC
TRBV6-1,TRBJ2-2,14,NA,many,CASSPLGRTGELFF,TGTGCCAGCAGCCCCCTAGGGAGAACCGGGGAGCTGTTTTTT
TRBV7-8,TRBJ1-5,15,NA,NA,CASSRAPSSNQPQHF,TGTGCCAGCAGCCGGGCTCCAAGTTCCAATCAGCCCCAGCATTTT
TRBV7-9,TRBJ1-2,12,NA,few,CAIGTSNYGYTF,TGTGCCATCGGGACATCAAACTATGGCTACACCTTC
TRBV5-1,TRBJ2-5,13,NA,many,CASSVKSPETQYF,TGCGCCAGCAGCGTGAAGAGCCCAGAGACCCAGTACTTC
TRBV5-1,TRBJ2-5,13,TRBD2,many,CASSRLAQETQYF,TGCGCCAGCAGCCGACTAGCCCAAGAGACCCAGTACTTC
TRBV7-2,TRBJ2-6,14,NA,few,CASSLVYGANVLTF,TGTGCCAGCAGCTTAGTCTATGGGGCCAACGTCCTGACTTTC
TRBV15,TRBJ1-2,15,NA,many,CATSRDRQMRGGYTF,TGTGCCACCAGCAGAGATAGACAGATGCGGGGTGGCTACACCTTC
TRBV11-2,TRBJ1-1,17,TRBD1,NA,CASSRQGQGDYHTEAFF,TGTGCCAGCAGCCGCCAGGGACAGGGAGATTACCACACTGAAGCTTTCTTT
TRBV5-1,TRBJ2-1,16,TRBD2,NA,CASYLLTSGRSDEQFF,TGCGCCAGCTACCTCCTGACTAGCGGGCGGTCGGATGAGCAGTTCTTC
TRBV5-1,TRBJ2-4,18,NA,NA,CASSLRAPGLVTKNIQYF,TGCGCCAGCAGCTTGAGGGCCCCCGGGCTCGTCACCAAAAACATTCAGTACTTC
TRBV29-1,TRBJ1-3,13,NA,few,CSADLGQGNTIYF,TGCAGCGCCGACTTAGGACAGGGAAACACCATATATTTT
TRBV7-8,TRBJ1-5,16,NA,NA,CASSSLRGNRDQPQHF,TGTGCCAGCAGTTCCCTGAGGGGGAACAGGGATCAGCCCCAGCATTTT
TRBV25-1,TRBJ1-2,17,TRBD1,NA,CATLPGQGAVGAYGYTF,TGTGCCACCCTCCCGGGACAGGGGGCGGTTGGCGCCTATGGCTACACCTTC
TRBV12-3/TRBV12-4,TRBJ1-6,12,NA,many,CASSIPGLPLHF,TGTGCCAGCAGTATACCCGGGCTCCCCCTCCACTTT
TRBV27,TRBJ1-6,15,NA,many,CASRPSGSKFSPLHF,TGTGCCAGCAGACCATCCGGGTCGAAATTTTCACCCCTCCACTTT
TRBV21-1,TRBJ1-2,19,NA,NA,CASSLQPQGRGGLDYGYTF,TGTGCCAGCAGCCTACAACCACAGGGGAGGGGGGGGCTGGACTATGGCTACACCTTC
TRBV20-1,TRBJ1-1,15,TRBD1,many,CSATHAGGEDTEAFF,TGCAGTGCTACCCACGCAGGGGGGGAGGACACTGAAGCTTTCTTT
TRBV29-1,TRBJ2-1,15,NA,many,CSVVDRKNSYNEQFF,TGCAGCGTTGTGGACCGAAAAAACTCCTACAATGAGCAGTTCTTC
TRBV7-2,TRBJ1-5,15,NA,many,CASSVGTSSNQPQHF,TGTGCCAGCAGCGTCGGGACGTCAAGCAATCAGCCCCAGCATTTT
TRBV7-2,TRBJ2-3,15,NA,NA,CASSLTVGLTDTQYF,TGTGCCAGCAGCTTAACCGTGGGGCTAACAGATACGCAGTATTTT
TRBV20-1,TRBJ1-2,15,NA,few,CSARVGDLRNYGYTF,TGCAGTGCTAGAGTGGGGGACCTGAGAAACTATGGCTACACCTTC
TRBV7-7,TRBJ2-2,13,NA,NA,CAFTGEDTGELFF,TGTGCCTTTACAGGGGAGGACACCGGGGAGCTGTTTTTT
TRBV6-1,TRBJ1-2,13,NA,many,CASSRTGVYGYTF,TGTGCCAGCTCCCGCACCGGAGTCTATGGCTACACCTTC
TRBV25-1,TRBJ1-2,12,TRBD1,NA,CASRGTGNGYTF,TGTGCCAGCAGAGGGACAGGGAATGGCTACACCTTC
TRBV29-1,TRBJ2-1,15,TRBD2,few,CSVGAGGAVYNEQFF,TGCAGCGTTGGGGCGGGGGGGGCGGTCTACAATGAGCAGTTCTTC
TRBV24-1,TRBJ2-1,13,NA,few,CATGGLVIDEQFF,TGTGCCACCGGGGGGCTAGTAATCGATGAGCAGTTCTTC
TRBV20-1,TRBJ2-5,14,NA,many,CSARGQKYQETQYF,TGCAGTGCTAGAGGACAGAAGTACCAAGAGACCCAGTACTTC
TRBV5-5,TRBJ2-5,15,NA,NA,CASSLGGTHSETQYF,TGTGCCAGCAGCTTGGGAGGGACGCATTCAGAGACCCAGTACTTC
TRBV15,TRBJ1-6,16,NA,few,CGHLRHLCRGSSPLHF,TGTGGGCACCTTCGCCACTTGTGCAGGGGAAGTTCACCCCTCCACTTT
TRBV29-1,TRBJ2-5,16,NA,many,CRVRSKWESLQETQYF,TGCAGAGTTCGGAGTAAGTGGGAATCTCTTCAAGAGACCCAGTACTTC
TRBV5-1,TRBJ1-3,15,NA,NA,CASSVSASSGNTIYF,TGCGCCAGCAGCGTGTCAGCGAGCTCTGGAAACACCATATATTTT
TRBV6-5,TRBJ2-2,15,NA,many,CASTQDRSNTGELFF,TGTGCCAGCACTCAGGACAGATCAAACACCGGGGAGCTGTTTTTT
TRBV4-2,TRBJ2-1,15,TRBD2,many,CASSQERGGYNEQFF,TGTGCCAGCAGCCAAGAGCGGGGGGGGTACAATGAGCAGTTCTTC
TRBV7-8,TRBJ2-6,17,NA,few,CASSLTIQGSGANVLTF,TGTGCCAGCAGCTTAACAATACAGGGCTCTGGGGCCAACGTCCTGACTTTC
TRBV20-1,TRBJ2-3,16,TRBD2,many,CSARGASGGSTDTQYF,TGCAGTGCTAGAGGGGCCAGCGGGGGAAGCACAGATACGCAGTATTTT
TRBV6-1,TRBJ1-5,16,NA,few,CASIWRQRGSNQPQHF,TGTGCCAGCATCTGGCGTCAGCGTGGTAGCAATCAGCCCCAGCATTTT
TRBV28,TRBJ2-7,13,NA,NA,CASSLYGADEQYF,TGTGCCAGCAGTTTATACGGGGCGGACGAGCAGTACTTC
TRBV20-1,TRBJ1-5,14,TRBD1,few,CSVYGGQSNQPQHF,TGCAGTGTCTACGGGGGACAGAGCAATCAGCCCCAGCATTTT
TRBV12-3/TRBV12-4,TRBJ1-1,12,NA,few,CASSRRDTEAFF,TGTGCCAGCAGTCGGCGGGACACTGAAGCTTTCTTT